This TCR beta chain originates from a study of blood T cells in healthy people across ages. Russia was home to the donors, healthy Caucasian individuals aged about 6 to 90. Deletions cut 3 bases from V and 6 bases from J, with 10 bases between. Germline-derived CDR1 and CDR2 are SQVTM and ANQGSEA. The CDR3 extends over 12 amino acids. A second PCR of 7 to 11 cycles used a sample-barcoded 5' primer and a J-beta primer mix. Via MiXCR, TCRdb re-called the 5' RACE reads, giving one row per CDR3 protein. The sample includes about 680,000 distinct CDR3 sequences, approximately 50% of them seen just once. The sample consisted of blood. The chain has TRBV29-1 and TRBJ2-3; D perhaps matches TRBD2 (6 bases). This TCR was recovered from a woman aged 55-69 years in good health. The CDR3 DNA reads TGCAGCGTTGATGCGGGGATGGATACGCAGTATTTT. This encodes CSVDAGMDTQYF.